This T cell receptor (beta chain) was sequenced for a study of molecular identifiers for immune sequencing clone quantification. Broader study findings: The study reportedly detected spiked Jurkat TCR RNA from one cell among around 1 million naive cells. The study found clones above 20 RNA copies held over 98% of effector molecules and under 1% in naive cells.

TCRdb re-called the PCR reads through MiXCR, storing one row per CDR3 protein. Here the sample spans about 54,000 distinct CDR3 sequences, less than 25% being singletons. This clonotype was observed at least ten times. Its antigen is not known. Germline CDR1 reads DFQATT; CDR2 reads SNEGSKA (reference sequence). V was trimmed by 5 bases and J by 2 bases, leaving 19 bases between them. This CDR3 has 15 residues. The chain has TRBV20-1 and TRBJ2-7, with D maybe TRBD2 (5 bases). The sequence was collected from a human donor in good health. Some libraries in this study had Jurkat cell RNA spiked in. Sequenced material: naive CD8+ T cells from blood, with Jurkat cell RNA spiked in. Subset specified: FACS-sorted CD8+CD4-CCR7+CD45RA+ naive T cells. CDR3 sequence reads: CSAPRVGGWTYEQYF. The CDR3, as DNA: TGCAGTGCTCCGAGGGTTGGCGGGTGGACCTACGAGCAGTACTTC.